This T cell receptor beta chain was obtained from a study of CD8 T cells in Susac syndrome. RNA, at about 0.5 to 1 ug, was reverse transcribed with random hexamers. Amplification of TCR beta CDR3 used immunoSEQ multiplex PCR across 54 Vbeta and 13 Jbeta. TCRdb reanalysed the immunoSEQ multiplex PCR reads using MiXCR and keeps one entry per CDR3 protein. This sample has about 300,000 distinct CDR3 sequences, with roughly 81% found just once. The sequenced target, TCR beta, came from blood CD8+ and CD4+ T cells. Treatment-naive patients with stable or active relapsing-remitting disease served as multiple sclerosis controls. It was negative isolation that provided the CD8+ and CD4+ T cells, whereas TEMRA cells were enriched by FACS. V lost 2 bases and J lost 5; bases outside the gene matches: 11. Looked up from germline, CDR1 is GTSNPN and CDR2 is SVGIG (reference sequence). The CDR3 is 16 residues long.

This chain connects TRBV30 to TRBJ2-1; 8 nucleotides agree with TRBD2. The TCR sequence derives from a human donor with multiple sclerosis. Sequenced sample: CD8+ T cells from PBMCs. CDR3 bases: TGTGCCTGGAGTATTATCGGGGGGGGCAGGAACAATGAGCAGTTCTTC. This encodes CAWSIIGGGRNNEQFF.